The 8 T cell receptor beta chains given below trace back to one sample, sequenced in a study of T cells in Graves' hyperthyroidism and ophthalmopathy. Regions amplified from RNA transcripts were the TCR beta CDR3 regions. With the HTBI primer set, the TCR CDR3 went through a first round of RT-PCR. Via MiXCR, TCRdb re-called the multiplex PCR reads, giving one row per CDR3 protein. The profile covers 490,000 or so distinct CDR3 sequences, with around a fifth appearing a single time and roughly 49% taken by the ten largest. The sample taken for sequencing was blood. These receptor sequences come from a woman aged 70 to 79 with Graves' ophthalmopathy.

This clonotype was counted many times. V is TRBV20-1 and J is TRBJ2-1; 11 bases fit TRBD1. The CDR3 spans 14 residues. CDR1 is DFQATT and CDR2 is SNEGSKA in the germline V gene (reference sequence). V gave up 3 bases and J gave up 6 bases; unmatched junction bases: 4. The CDR3 loop is CSARAGQGVNEQFF. The CDR3 DNA sequence: TGCAGTGCTAGGGCGGGACAGGGGGTCAATGAGCAGTTCTTC.

This chain joins TRBV27 and TRBJ2-7; D remains unclear. The CDR3 loop spans 13 amino acids. V lost 4 bases and J 3 bases, leaving 10 bases between the germline ends. From germline, CDR1 is MNHEY and CDR2 SMNVEV (reference sequence). The CDR3 sequence is CASSWRPSYEQYF. In DNA form, the CDR3 reads TGTGCCAGCAGTTGGAGACCCAGCTACGAGCAGTACTTC.

The chain is built from TRBV5-1 and TRBJ1-1; D unresolved. Germline-derived CDR1 and CDR2 are SGHRS and YFSETQ. The CDR3 is 13 amino acids. CDR3 sequence reads: CASSLYAGTEAFF. CDR3 nucleotides: TGCGCAAGCTCCCTCTACGCGGGCACTGAAGCTTTCTTT.

V is TRBV28 and J is TRBJ2-5; no clear D gene. V was pared by 7 bases and J by 8 bases, with 11 bases between. The CDR3 contains 11 residues. Germline assignment: CDR1 MDHEN and CDR2 SYDVKM. DNA of the CDR3: TGTGCCAGCACCTTAGGGAAAACCCAGTACTTC. It yields the protein CASTLGKTQYF.

The chain employs TRBV25-1 and TRBJ1-1; D remains unclear. The germline gives CDR1 MGHDK, CDR2 SYGVNS. This CDR3 is 14 amino acids long. The V gene lost 8 bases and the J gene lost 0 bases, with 13 bases spanning the gap. CDR3 bases: TGTGCCAGCCGGGAGCAAGGATTGAACACTGAAGCTTTCTTT. Translated: CASREQGLNTEAFF. The full variable domain, rest sourced from reference TRBV25-1 and TRBJ1-1, is EADIYQTPRYLVIGTGKKITLECSQTMGHDKMYWYQQDPGMELHLIHYSYGVNSTEKGDLSSESTVSRIRTEHFPLTLESARPSHTSQYLCASREQGLNTEAFFGQGTRLTVV.

The chain has TRBV5-1 and TRBJ2-2; a weak D match, TRBD1 (6 bases). Per germline, CDR1 SGHRS and CDR2 YFSETQ. The CDR3 runs to 15 residues. Trimming removed 0 bases at V and 4 bases at J, with 10 bases between. CDR3 in DNA: TGCGCCAGCAGCTTGGAGGCAGGGGTCACCGGGGAGCTGTTTTTT. This sequence encodes CASSLEAGVTGELFF.

Remarks on this clonotype: This clone may be a read error of a much larger clone one base away. V and J are TRBV20-1 and TRBJ2-1; 7 bases fit TRBD2. Germline CDR1 DFQATT, CDR2 SNEGSKA (reference sequence). This CDR3 region has 14 residues. The junction had 9 bases not matched to a gene; V was cut back by 0 bases and J by 10 bases. The CDR3 loop is CSARDDGGRAEQFF. For the CDR3, the DNA is TGCAGTGCTAGAGATGACGGCGGGAGAGCGGAGCAGTTCTTC.

This clonotype appeared many times. The gene calls are TRBV12-3 or TRBV12-4 and TRBJ2-1; D assignment may be TRBD1 or TRBD2 (6 bases each). With 6 bases removed from V and 4 bases from J, the gap between germline ends came to 16 bases. The CDR3 covers 15 residues. The CDR3 sequence: CASSSRRGGYNEQFF. CDR3 bases: TGTGCCAGCAGCTCCAGGAGAGGGGGGTACAATGAGCAGTTCTTC.